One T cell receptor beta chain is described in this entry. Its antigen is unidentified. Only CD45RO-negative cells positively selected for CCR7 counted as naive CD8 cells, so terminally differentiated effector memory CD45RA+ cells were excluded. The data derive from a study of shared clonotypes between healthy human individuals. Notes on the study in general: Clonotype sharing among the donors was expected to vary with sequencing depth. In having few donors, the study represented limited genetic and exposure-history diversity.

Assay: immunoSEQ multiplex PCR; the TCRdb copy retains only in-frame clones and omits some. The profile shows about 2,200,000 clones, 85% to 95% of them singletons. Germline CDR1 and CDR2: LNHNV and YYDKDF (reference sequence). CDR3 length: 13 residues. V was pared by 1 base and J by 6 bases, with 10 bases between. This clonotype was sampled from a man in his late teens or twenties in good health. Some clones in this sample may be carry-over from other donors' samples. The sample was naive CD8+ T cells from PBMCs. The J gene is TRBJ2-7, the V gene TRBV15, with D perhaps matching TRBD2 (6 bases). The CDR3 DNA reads TGTGCCACCAGCAGAGCGAACGGGGGCGAGCAGTACTTC. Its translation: CATSRANGGEQYF. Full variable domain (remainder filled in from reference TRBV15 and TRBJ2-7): DAMVIQNPRYQVTQFGKPVTLSCSQTLNHNVMYWYQQKSSQAPKLLFHYYDKDFNNEADTPDNFQSRRPNTSFCFLDIRSPGLGDTAMYLCATSRANGGEQYFGPGTRLTVT.